This TCR beta chain was sequenced during a study of T cells in Graves' hyperthyroidism and ophthalmopathy. A few counts support this clonotype. The antigen is undetermined. V lost 0 bases and J lost 3, with 9 bases in between. This CDR3 has 14 amino acids. CDR1 and CDR2 from the germline V gene are SGHRS and YFSETQ. Whole-study findings and limits: Most thyroid clonotypes with frequency above 0.001 were detected in blood.

From RNA transcripts, TCR beta CDR3 regions were amplified. During a first-round RT-PCR of the TCR CDR3, the HTBI primer set was used. TCRdb used MiXCR to reprocess the multiplex PCR reads, holding one entry per CDR3 protein. The data show fewer than 350,000 distinct CDR3 sequences, approximately 15% seen once. This TCR was recovered from a woman between 35 and 50 years old with Graves' hyperthyroidism. The rearrangement uses TRBV5-1 and TRBJ2-5; D is possibly TRBD2 (6 bases). The source material was blood. DNA for the CDR3: TGCGCCAGCAGCTTGGCGGGAGATAAAGAGACCCAGTACTTC. Protein product: CASSLAGDKETQYF.